Here is one T cell receptor (beta chain) with its context. The target antigen is unknown. The source of the sample is a study of cytomegalovirus exposure and HLA in healthy donors. Study-wide findings and caveats: CMV antigen specificity of a few CMV-associated chains was confirmed in vitro.

The assay was immunoSEQ multiplex PCR, and TCRdb's table has in-frame clones only and misses some. The sample includes about 360,000 clones, just over 85% seen only once; the top ten take around 0.8%. Per germline, CDR1 SNHLY and CDR2 FYNNEI. The V end was cut by 5 bases, the J end by 6 bases, with 16 bases between. The length of the CDR3 is 14 residues. Sequencing used PBMCs. This sequence originates from a woman between 18 and 29 years old in good health and CMV-seronegative. The chain links TRBV2 to TRBJ1-2; no definite D call. CDR3: CASSNEVRVHGYTF. In nucleotides, the CDR3 is TGTGCCAGCAGTAACGAGGTGAGGGTCCATGGCTACACCTTC. The whole variable domain, remainder taken from reference TRBV2 and TRBJ1-2, is EPEVTQTPSHQVTQMGQEVILRCVPISNHLYFYWYRQILGQKVEFLVSFYNNEISEKSEIFDDQFSVERPDGSNFTLKIRSTKLEDSAMYFCASSNEVRVHGYTFGSGTRLTVV.